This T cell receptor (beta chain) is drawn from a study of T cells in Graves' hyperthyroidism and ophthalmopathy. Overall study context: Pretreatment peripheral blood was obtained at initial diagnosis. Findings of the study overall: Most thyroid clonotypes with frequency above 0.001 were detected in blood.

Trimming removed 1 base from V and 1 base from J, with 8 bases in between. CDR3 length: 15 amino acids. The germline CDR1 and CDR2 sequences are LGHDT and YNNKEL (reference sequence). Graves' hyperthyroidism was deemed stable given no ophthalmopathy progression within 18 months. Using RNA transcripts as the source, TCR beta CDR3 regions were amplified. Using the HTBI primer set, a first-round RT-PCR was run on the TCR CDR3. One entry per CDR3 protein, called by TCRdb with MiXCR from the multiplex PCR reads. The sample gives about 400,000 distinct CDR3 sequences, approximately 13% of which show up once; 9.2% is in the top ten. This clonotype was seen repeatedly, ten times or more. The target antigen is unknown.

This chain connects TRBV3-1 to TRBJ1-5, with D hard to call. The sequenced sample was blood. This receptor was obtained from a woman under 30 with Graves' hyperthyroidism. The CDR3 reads CASSQGQVSNQPQHF. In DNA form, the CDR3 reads TGTGCCAGCAGCCAAGGGCAGGTGAGCAATCAGCCCCAGCATTTT.